This T cell receptor beta chain was recorded in a study of PD-1 blockade in mismatch repair-deficient tumors. The CDR3 consists of 15 residues. Germline CDR1 and CDR2: SQVTM and ANQGSEA. Trimming took off 3 bases at V and 3 bases at J, with 17 bases between the two ends. Generated by immunoSEQ multiplex PCR, the TCRdb table keeps only in-frame clones and is missing some. In the table there are some 100,000 clones, approximately 80% of which are singletons. This material consisted of peripheral blood, taken less than 37 weeks after starting pembrolizumab. The source of this sequence is an adult with mismatch repair-deficient cancer. The chain joins TRBV29-1 to TRBJ1-1, with D possibly TRBD1 on 6 matching bases. The chain's CDR3 is CSVETTPGTHTEAFF. CDR3 nucleotide sequence: TGCAGCGTTGAGACTACTCCGGGGACACACACTGAAGCTTTCTTT.